This T cell receptor (beta chain) comes out of a study of post-analysis software for immune sequencing data. For the study at large: Relapsing-remitting, secondary progressive and progressive-relapsing courses of multiple sclerosis were included.

Study conclusions and caveats: Relative to controls, patients had a few TRBV segments at higher frequency, with TRBV5-6, TRBV5-1 and TRBV20-1 among these. When compared against controls, multiple sclerosis patients showed significantly lower normalized Chao1 diversity. Samples sharing a preparation batch grouped tightly together when assessed by F measure.

This clonotype was counted only a few times. Its antigen remains unknown. This CDR3 region has 19 residues. Germline CDR1 is SQVTM and CDR2 is ANQGSEA. Trimming stripped 0 bases from V and 0 bases from J, with 22 bases between. Unique molecular identifiers were present in the TCR beta cDNA libraries. TCRdb re-analysed the PCR reads in MiXCR, keeping a single row per CDR3 protein. The repertoire holds about 540,000 distinct CDR3 sequences, with around 31% as singletons. The clonotype comes from a girl aged 2 to 17 with multiple sclerosis. V usage is TRBV29-1 and J usage is TRBJ2-3; D is uncertain. The sample consisted of blood. The CDR3 DNA follows: TGCAGCGTTGAAGATCGACGCCAAGGGTCTCTACTCAGCACAGATACGCAGTATTTT. It codes for CSVEDRRQGSLLSTDTQYF.